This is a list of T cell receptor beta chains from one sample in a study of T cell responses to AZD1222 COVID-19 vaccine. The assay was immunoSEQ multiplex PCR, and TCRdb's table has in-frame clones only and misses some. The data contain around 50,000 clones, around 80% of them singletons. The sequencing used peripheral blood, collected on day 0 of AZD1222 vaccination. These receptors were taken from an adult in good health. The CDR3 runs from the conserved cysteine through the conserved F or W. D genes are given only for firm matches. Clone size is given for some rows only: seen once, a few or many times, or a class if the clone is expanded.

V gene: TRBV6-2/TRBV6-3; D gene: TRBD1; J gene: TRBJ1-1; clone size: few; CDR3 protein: CASSSPTGGRTEAFF; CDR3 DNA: TGTGCCAGCAGTTCCCCGACAGGGGGCAGGACTGAAGCTTTCTTT
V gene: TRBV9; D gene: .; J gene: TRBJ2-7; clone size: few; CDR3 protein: CASSVGPRGAYEQYF; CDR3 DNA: TGTGCCAGCAGCGTAGGTCCCAGGGGCGCCTACGAGCAGTACTTC
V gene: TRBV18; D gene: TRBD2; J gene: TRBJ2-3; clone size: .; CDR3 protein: CASSPRLAGATDTQYF; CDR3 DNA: TGTGCCAGCTCACCAAGACTAGCGGGGGCCACAGATACGCAGTATTTT
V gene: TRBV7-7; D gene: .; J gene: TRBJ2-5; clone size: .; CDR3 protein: CASSLLGGRTIQETQYF; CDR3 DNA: TGTGCCAGCAGCTTATTGGGGGGCAGGACAATCCAAGAGACCCAGTACTTC
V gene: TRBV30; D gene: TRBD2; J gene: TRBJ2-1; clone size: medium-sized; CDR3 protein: CAWHYFGRPYNEQFF; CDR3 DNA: TGTGCCTGGCATTACTTCGGGAGGCCCTACAATGAGCAGTTCTTC
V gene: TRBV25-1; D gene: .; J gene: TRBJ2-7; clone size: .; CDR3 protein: CASSEYGLGTGNYEQYF; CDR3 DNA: TGTGCCAGCAGTGAATATGGTCTCGGGACTGGCAACTACGAGCAGTACTTC
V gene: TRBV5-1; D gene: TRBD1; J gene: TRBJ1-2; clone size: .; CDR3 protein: CASSPTGAYGYTF; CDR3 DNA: TGCGCCAGCAGCCCGACAGGGGCCTATGGCTACACCTTC
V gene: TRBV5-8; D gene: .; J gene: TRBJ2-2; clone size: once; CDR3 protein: CASSLLMGADANTGELFF; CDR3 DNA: TGTGCCAGCAGCTTACTTATGGGGGCAGACGCGAACACCGGGGAGCTGTTTTTT
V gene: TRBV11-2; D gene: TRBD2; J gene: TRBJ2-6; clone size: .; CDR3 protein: CASSLAGGFSGANVLTF; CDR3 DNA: TGTGCCAGCAGCTTAGCGGGGGGGTTCTCTGGGGCCAACGTCCTGACTTTC
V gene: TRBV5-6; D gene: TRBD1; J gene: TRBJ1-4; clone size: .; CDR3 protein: CASSWTGDEKLFF; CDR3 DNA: TGTGCCAGCAGCTGGACAGGGGACGAAAAACTGTTTTTT
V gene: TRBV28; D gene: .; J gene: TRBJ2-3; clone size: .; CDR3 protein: CASSSAGTSDTQYF; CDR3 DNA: TGTGCCAGCAGTTCCGCCGGGACGTCAGATACGCAGTATTTT
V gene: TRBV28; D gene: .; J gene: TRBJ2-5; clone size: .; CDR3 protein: CASSSPGSGHGTQYF; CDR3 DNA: TGTGCCAGCAGTTCCCCGGGGAGCGGTCATGGGACCCAGTACTTC
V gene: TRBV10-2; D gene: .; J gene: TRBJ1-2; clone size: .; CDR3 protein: CASSLDSAYGYTF; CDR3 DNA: TGCGCCAGCAGTTTGGACTCCGCCTATGGCTACACCTTC
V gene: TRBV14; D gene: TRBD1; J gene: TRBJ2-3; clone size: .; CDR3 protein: CASSQVGSTGGRNTQYF; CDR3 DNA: TGTGCCAGCAGCCAAGTCGGCAGTACAGGGGGGCGAAATACGCAGTATTTT
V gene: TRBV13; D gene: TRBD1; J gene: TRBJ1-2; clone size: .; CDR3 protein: CASTVRTGPNYGYTF; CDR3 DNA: TGTGCCAGCACCGTGCGGACAGGCCCTAACTATGGCTACACCTTC
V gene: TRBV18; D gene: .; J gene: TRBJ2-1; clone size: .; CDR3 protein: CASSPPPGELSYNEQFF; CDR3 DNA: TGTGCCAGCTCCCCACCCCCGGGAGAGTTGTCCTACAATGAGCAGTTCTTC
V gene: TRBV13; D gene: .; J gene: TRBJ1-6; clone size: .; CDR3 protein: CASSLGSAEVYNSPLHF; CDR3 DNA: TGTGCCAGCAGCTTAGGGAGTGCGGAAGTCTATAATTCACCCCTCCACTTT
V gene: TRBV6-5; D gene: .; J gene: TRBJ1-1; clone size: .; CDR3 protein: CASSYYSGSTEAFF; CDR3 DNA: TGTGCCAGCAGTTACTACTCTGGCAGCACTGAAGCTTTCTTT
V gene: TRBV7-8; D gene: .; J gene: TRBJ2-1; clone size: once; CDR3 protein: CASSPSPPYPFF; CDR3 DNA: TGTGCCAGCAGCCCCAGTCCCCCGTACCCGTTCTTC
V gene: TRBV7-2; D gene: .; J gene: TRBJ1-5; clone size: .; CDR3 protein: CASSLALGSNQPQHF; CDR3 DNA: TGTGCCAGCAGCTTAGCGCTTGGTAGCAATCAGCCCCAGCATTTT
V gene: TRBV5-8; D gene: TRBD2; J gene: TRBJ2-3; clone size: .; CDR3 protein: CASSLRAGGSTDTQYF; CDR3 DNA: TGTGCCAGCAGCTTACGGGCGGGGGGGAGCACAGATACGCAGTATTTT
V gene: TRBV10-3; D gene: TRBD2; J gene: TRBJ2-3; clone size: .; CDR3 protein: CAIGLGIDTQYF; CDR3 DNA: TGTGCCATCGGACTAGGCATAGATACGCAGTATTTT
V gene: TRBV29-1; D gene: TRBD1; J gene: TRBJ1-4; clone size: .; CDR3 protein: CSVGGQGAAEKLFF; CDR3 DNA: TGCAGCGTTGGGGGACAGGGGGCGGCTGAAAAACTGTTTTTT
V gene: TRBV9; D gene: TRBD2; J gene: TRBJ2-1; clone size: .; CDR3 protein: CASSVEGLAGGPGNEQFF; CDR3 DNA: TGTGCCAGCAGCGTAGAGGGACTAGCGGGAGGGCCAGGCAATGAGCAGTTCTTC
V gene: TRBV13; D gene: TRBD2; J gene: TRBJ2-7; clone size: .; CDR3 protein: CASRLWVSGTYEQYF; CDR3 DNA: TGTGCCAGCAGATTGTGGGTGAGCGGGACCTACGAGCAGTACTTC
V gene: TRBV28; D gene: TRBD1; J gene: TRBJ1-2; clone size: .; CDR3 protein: CASRTPGGGYTF; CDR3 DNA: TGTGCCAGCAGGACGCCAGGGGGCGGCTACACCTTC
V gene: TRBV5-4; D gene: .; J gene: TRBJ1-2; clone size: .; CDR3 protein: CASSFGQGNYGYTF; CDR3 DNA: TGTGCCAGCAGCTTTGGGCAGGGGAACTATGGCTACACCTTC
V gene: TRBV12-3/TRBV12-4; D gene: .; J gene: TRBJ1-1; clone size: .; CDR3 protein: CASSLGLNTEAFF; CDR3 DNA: TGTGCCAGCAGTTTAGGTCTGAACACTGAAGCTTTCTTT
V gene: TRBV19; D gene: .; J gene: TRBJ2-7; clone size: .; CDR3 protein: CASSIGVGNEQYF; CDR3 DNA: TGTGCCAGTAGTATAGGTGTAGGCAACGAGCAGTACTTC
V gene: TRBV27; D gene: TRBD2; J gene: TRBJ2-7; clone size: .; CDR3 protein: CASSPKGGSGRLYEQYF; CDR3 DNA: TGTGCCAGCAGCCCGAAGGGAGGTAGCGGGAGGCTTTACGAGCAGTACTTC
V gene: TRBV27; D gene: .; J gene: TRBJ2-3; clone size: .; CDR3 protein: CAPSGVDTQYF; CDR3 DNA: TGTGCCCCAAGTGGGGTTGATACGCAGTATTTT
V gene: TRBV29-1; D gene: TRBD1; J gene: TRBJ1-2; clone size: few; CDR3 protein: CSVEEGAGGYTF; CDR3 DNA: TGCAGCGTTGAGGAGGGGGCTGGTGGCTACACCTTC
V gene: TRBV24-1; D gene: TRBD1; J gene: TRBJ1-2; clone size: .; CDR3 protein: CATSSTSRRDRAFYGYTF; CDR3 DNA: TGTGCCACCAGTTCCACGTCCCGCCGGGACAGGGCATTCTATGGCTACACCTTC
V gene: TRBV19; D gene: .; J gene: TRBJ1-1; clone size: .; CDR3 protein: CASSIRGGDTEAFF; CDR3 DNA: TGTGCCAGTAGTATACGGGGGGGTGACACTGAAGCTTTCTTT
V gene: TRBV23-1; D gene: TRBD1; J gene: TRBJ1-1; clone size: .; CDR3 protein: CASSPQGGGEAFF; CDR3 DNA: TGCGCCAGCAGTCCCCAGGGGGGCGGTGAAGCTTTCTTT
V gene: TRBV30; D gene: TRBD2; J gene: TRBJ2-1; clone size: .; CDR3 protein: CAWEAGGRAVNEQFF; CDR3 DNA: TGTGCCTGGGAAGCGGGCGGGAGGGCCGTAAATGAGCAGTTCTTC
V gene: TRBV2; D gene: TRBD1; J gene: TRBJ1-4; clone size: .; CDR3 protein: CASRDRGYNEKLFF; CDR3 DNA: TGTGCCAGCAGGGACAGGGGCTATAATGAAAAACTGTTTTTT
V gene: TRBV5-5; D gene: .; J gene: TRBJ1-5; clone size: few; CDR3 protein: CASSLEWGQPQHF; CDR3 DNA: TGTGCCAGCAGCTTGGAGTGGGGTCAGCCCCAGCATTTT
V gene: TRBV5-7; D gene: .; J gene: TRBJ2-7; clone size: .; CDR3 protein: CASSFGQSTYEQYF; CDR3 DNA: TGTGCCAGCAGCTTCGGACAGTCCACCTACGAGCAGTACTTC
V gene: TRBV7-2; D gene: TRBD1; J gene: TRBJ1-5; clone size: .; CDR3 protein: CASSPSGRGRQQPQHF; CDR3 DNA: TGTGCCAGCAGCCCCAGTGGCAGGGGGCGCCAACAGCCCCAGCATTTT
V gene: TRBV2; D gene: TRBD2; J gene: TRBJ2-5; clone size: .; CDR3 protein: CASSEIGGRGGETQYF; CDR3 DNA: TGTGCCAGCAGTGAAATAGGCGGGAGAGGAGGAGAGACCCAGTACTTC
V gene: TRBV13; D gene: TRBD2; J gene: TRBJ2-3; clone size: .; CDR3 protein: CASMGLAGAVGADTQYF; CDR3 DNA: TGTGCCAGCATGGGACTAGCGGGGGCGGTTGGAGCAGATACGCAGTATTTT
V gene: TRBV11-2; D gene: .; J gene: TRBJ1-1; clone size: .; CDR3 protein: CASSLGQGGVWSSNTEAFF; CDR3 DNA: TGTGCCAGCAGCTTAGGGCAAGGCGGTGTTTGGTCCTCGAACACTGAAGCTTTCTTT
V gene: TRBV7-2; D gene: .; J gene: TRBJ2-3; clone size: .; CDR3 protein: CASSSEVRLNTQYF; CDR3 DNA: TGTGCCAGCAGCTCCGAGGTAAGGCTTAATACGCAGTATTTT
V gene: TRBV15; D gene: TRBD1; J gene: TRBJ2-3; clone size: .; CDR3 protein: CATSRDDRGLADTQYF; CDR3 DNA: TGTGCCACCAGCAGAGATGACAGGGGATTGGCAGATACGCAGTATTTT
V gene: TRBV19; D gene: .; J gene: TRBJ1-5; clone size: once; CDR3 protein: CASSRGRGSSQPQHF; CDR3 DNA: TGTGCCAGTAGTCGGGGCAGAGGCTCTTCTCAGCCCCAGCATTTT
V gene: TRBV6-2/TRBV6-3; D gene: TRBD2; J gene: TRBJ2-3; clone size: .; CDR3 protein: CASSYRLADLTDTQYF; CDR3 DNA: TGTGCCAGCAGTTATCGCCTAGCGGACCTCACAGATACGCAGTATTTT
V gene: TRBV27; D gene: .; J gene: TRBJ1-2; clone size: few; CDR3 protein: CASNLNGAYGYTF; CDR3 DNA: TGTGCCAGTAATCTAAACGGAGCCTATGGCTACACCTTC
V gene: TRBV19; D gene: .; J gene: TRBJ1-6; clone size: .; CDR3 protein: CASSISTHSPLHF; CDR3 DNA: TGTGCCAGTAGTATTAGCACACATTCACCCCTCCACTTT
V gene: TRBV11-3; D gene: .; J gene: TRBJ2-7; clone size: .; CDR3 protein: CASSSNRESDEQYF; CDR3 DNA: TGTGCCAGCAGCTCGAACAGGGAGTCAGACGAGCAGTACTTC
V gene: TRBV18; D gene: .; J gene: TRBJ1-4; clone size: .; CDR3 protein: CASSPDEAPNEKLFF; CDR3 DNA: TGTGCCAGCTCACCCGATGAGGCGCCTAATGAAAAACTGTTTTTT
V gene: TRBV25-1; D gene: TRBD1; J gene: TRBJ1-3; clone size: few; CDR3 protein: CASSEFGQGSSGNTIYF; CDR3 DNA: TGTGCCAGCAGTGAATTCGGACAGGGGAGCTCTGGAAACACCATATATTTT
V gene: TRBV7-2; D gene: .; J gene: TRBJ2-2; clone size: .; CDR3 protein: CASSSDGELFF; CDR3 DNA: TGTGCCAGCAGTTCCGACGGGGAGCTGTTTTTT
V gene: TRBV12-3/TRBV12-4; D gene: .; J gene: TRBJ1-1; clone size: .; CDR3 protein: CASSLRGEAFF; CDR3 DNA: TGTGCCAGCAGTTTACGGGGAGAAGCTTTCTTT
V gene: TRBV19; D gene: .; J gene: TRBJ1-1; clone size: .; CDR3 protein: CASSIDLYRAGAEAFF; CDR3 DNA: TGTGCCAGTAGTATAGATCTCTACAGGGCTGGGGCTGAAGCTTTCTTT